This TCR beta chain derives from a study of Ad26.COV2.S vaccination and SARS-CoV-2 variants. Across the whole study: Donor was one of the participants in the Ad26.COV2.S arm of the COV1001 trial.

Regarding treatment: around 19 received Ad26.COV2.S at low or high dose, single or two shots; about five received placebo; per-sample allocation not given. Collection of the samples took place on day 63 after the first injection of vaccine or placebo. An adult of 18-55 years in Boston served as donor. Expression of Wuhan-strain SARS-CoV-2 spike came from the Ad26 vector that formed the vaccine. As concerns this clone: Its antigen is unidentified.

Clones were read by immunoSEQ multiplex PCR, and TCRdb kept only the in-frame ones, dropping some. The sample carries about 350,000 clones, roughly nine tenths recorded once. The germline V gene encodes CDR1 LNHDA and CDR2 SQIVND (reference sequence). V lost 3 bases and J lost 4; bases outside the gene matches: 2. There are 14 residues in the CDR3. Study-wide results and limits: Quantification of TCR breadth and depth may have yielded underestimates of total T cell responses.

This TCR was sampled from a person between 18 and 65 years old who received the Ad26.COV2.S COVID-19 vaccine or a placebo. The chain couples TRBV19 to TRBJ2-2, with 7 bases matching TRBD2. The specimen was peripheral blood, collected in a trial of Ad26.COV2.S vaccine versus placebo. The CDR3 protein is CASSIRTSTGELFF. The CDR3 nucleotides are TGTGCCAGTAGTATCCGGACTAGCACCGGGGAGCTGTTTTTT.